Given below is one T cell receptor (beta chain) in context. Its antigen is as yet unknown. V lost 8 bases to trimming and J lost 8 bases, with 15 bases between them. The CDR3 is 12 amino acids. Germline V CDR1 and CDR2: MNHEY, SVGAGI. Only in-frame clones appear in the TCRdb table, and some are missing; sequencing was by immunoSEQ multiplex PCR. The table has about 87,000 clones, around 94% seen once. The data were obtained in a study of siplizumab effects on memory and regulatory T cells. Whole-study results and caveats: Researchers could map only a minor fraction of alloreactive clones to unstimulated subsets.

The rearrangement joins TRBV6-5 to TRBJ1-2; D not resolved. The sequencing input was non-Treg CD4+ T cells sorted from blood. The source of this sequence is a human donor in good health. This CDR3 reads CASVDPIGGYTF. CDR3 coding DNA: TGTGCCAGCGTTGATCCTATTGGGGGCTACACCTTC.